This T cell receptor (beta chain) stems from a study of shared clonotypes between healthy human individuals. Generated by immunoSEQ multiplex PCR, the TCRdb table keeps only in-frame clones and is missing some. The top ten hold around 0.4% of the sample, which has a few million clones, over 85% seen once. With regard to this clone: The antigen is unknown.

Points from the study as a whole: Non-shared clonotypes showed lower generation probabilities than clonotypes common to all four donors.

This clonotype was sampled from a man aged 18 to 30 in good health. Some clones in this sample may be carry-over from other donors' samples. Sequenced sample: naive CD4+ T cells from PBMCs. As to subset: CD45RA+ positively selected.

The CDR3 reads CASSLPGRLRGYTF. The CDR3 DNA reads as TGTGCCAGCAGCCTCCCGGGCAGGCTGCGAGGCTACACCTTC. The V call is TRBV28, the J call TRBJ1-2; D call uncertain. Looked up from germline, CDR1 is MDHEN and CDR2 is SYDVKM. Trimming removed 6 bases at V and 8 bases at J, with 19 bases between. The CDR3 has 14 residues.